The 27 T cell receptor beta chains below come from one sample, sequenced in a study of technical replicates of blood from a handful of donors. Assay: immunoSEQ multiplex PCR; the TCRdb copy retains only in-frame clones and omits some. The sample contains about 91,000 clones, 80% to 95% of which appear only once. The specimen was T cells isolated from PBMCs. The receptors stem from a human donor in good health.

The V call is TRBV9, the J call TRBJ1-5; 10 bases agree with TRBD1. In germline, CDR1 is SGDLS, CDR2 YYNGEE. V trimming: 3 bases; J trimming: 6 bases; junction bases outside the gene matches: 6. The CDR3 contains 15 residues. The DNA for the CDR3 is TGTGCCAGCAGCGACGGACAGGGGGGAGGTCAGCCCCAGCATTTT. It codes for CASSDGQGGGQPQHF.

This clone turned up a few times. The CDR3 spells CASSPTQNHEQFF. The CDR3 DNA is TGTGCCAGCAGCCCGACACAGAACCATGAGCAGTTCTTC. The chain links TRBV7-9 to TRBJ2-1, with D unresolved. The CDR3 runs 13 residues. From germline, CDR1 is SEHNR and CDR2 FQNEAQ (reference sequence). Deletions cut 5 bases from V and 8 bases from J, with 13 bases between.

J is TRBJ2-6 and V is TRBV6-1, with D unresolved. The CDR3 spans 15 residues. CDR1 and CDR2 from the germline V gene are MNHNS and SASEGT. Trimming took 4 bases from V and 2 from J, leaving 9 bases between them. The CDR3 nucleotides read TGTGCCAGCAGTGCCTTTGGAGCTGGGGCCAACGTCCTGACTTTC. Residues: CASSAFGAGANVLTF.

This chain joins TRBV28 and TRBJ2-5; 7 bases agree with TRBD2. The CDR3 is made up of 13 amino acids. CDR1 is MDHEN and CDR2 is SYDVKM in the germline V gene. Losses at the gene ends were 3 bases for V and 6 bases for J; bases not matched to a gene: 4. DNA for the CDR3: TGTGCCAGCAGTTTCGGGAGGATCAAGACCCAGTACTTC. Encoded protein: CASSFGRIKTQYF.

The chain is built from TRBV4-2 and TRBJ2-6; 7 bases are shared with TRBD1. With 0 bases clipped from V and 4 bases from J, the junction kept 9 bases outside the gene matches. This CDR3 has 18 amino acids. The germline V gene has CDR1 LGHNA and CDR2 YNFKEQ. CDR3 bases: TGTGCCAGCAGCCAAGAAGGGACAGTAGGATCCGGGGCCAACGTCCTGACTTTC. Encoded protein: CASSQEGTVGSGANVLTF.

This clone was found once. The V and J genes are TRBV5-1 and TRBJ2-5, with D possibly TRBD2 on 6 matching bases. The CDR3 is made up of 17 amino acids. CDR1 is SGHRS, CDR2 YFSETQ, per germline. The V end lost 0 bases, the J end lost 3 bases, and 18 bases lay between the germline ends. The CDR3, as DNA: TGCGCCAGCAGCTTGGCCAGCGGCGGGACGTTAAAAGAGACCCAGTACTTC. Protein product: CASSLASGGTLKETQYF.

The V and J genes are TRBV28 and TRBJ2-1, with 8 bases that match TRBD2. The germline gives CDR1 MDHEN, CDR2 SYDVKM. The length of the CDR3 is 15 residues. V lost 3 bases and J lost 5; bases outside the gene matches: 6. The CDR3 here is CASSFMWTSHNEQFF. The DNA of the CDR3 is TGTGCCAGCAGTTTTATGTGGACTAGCCACAATGAGCAGTTCTTC. Using reference TRBV28 and TRBJ2-1 for the parts outside the CDR3, the full variable domain is DVKVTQSSRYLVKRTGEKVFLECVQDMDHENMFWYRQDPGLGLRLIYFSYDVKMKEKGDIPEGYSVSREKKERFSLILESASTNQTSMYLCASSFMWTSHNEQFFGPGTRLTVL.

The rearrangement joins TRBV29-1 to TRBJ2-7; 8 bases line up with TRBD1. The CDR3 is 15 residues long. Germline CDR1 SQVTM, CDR2 ANQGSEA. After removal of 0 bases from V and 2 bases from J, the junction contained 6 bases not matched to a gene. This CDR3 is CSVEDSTGVPYEQYF. The CDR3 DNA reads TGCAGCGTTGAAGATTCGACAGGGGTGCCCTACGAGCAGTACTTC.

The rearrangement uses TRBV5-4 and TRBJ2-5; 7 positions match TRBD1. The junction had 9 bases not matched to a gene; V was cut back by 5 bases and J by 2 bases. The CDR3 loop spans 15 amino acids. Germline V lookup: CDR1 SGHNT, CDR2 YYREEE (reference sequence). CDR3 sequence: CASRYQTGWQETQYF. DNA of the CDR3: TGTGCCAGCAGATACCAGACAGGGTGGCAAGAGACCCAGTACTTC.

The chain carries TRBV9 and TRBJ2-3, with 8 bases aligning to TRBD1. Trimming took 3 bases from V and 4 from J; bases not matched to a gene: 7. The CDR3 consists of 15 residues. The germline gives CDR1 SGDLS, CDR2 YYNGEE. This CDR3 reads CASSADRGGSDTQYF. DNA for the CDR3: TGTGCCAGCAGCGCCGACAGGGGAGGATCAGATACGCAGTATTTT.

The V and J genes are TRBV15 and TRBJ1-2; TRBD1 matches 7 bases. This CDR3 region has 13 residues. The V gene's germline CDR1 is LNHNV and CDR2 YYDKDF (reference sequence). V shed 1 base, J shed 7 bases, and the junction held 3 bases outside the gene matches. The CDR3 DNA reads TGTGCCACCAGCAGAGTAAACAGGGGTGGCTACACCTTC. Its protein product is CATSRVNRGGYTF.

This clone was seen once. The J gene is TRBJ2-7, the V gene TRBV27; the match to TRBD1 covers 7 bases. Germline CDR1 MNHEY, CDR2 SMNVEV (reference sequence). The CDR3 totals 15 residues. The trim removed 5 bases at V and 4 bases at J, leaving 11 bases unmatched. DNA for the CDR3: TGTGCCAGCAGTCAAGAGCCAGGGGGAATGTACGAGCAGTACTTC. Residues: CASSQEPGGMYEQYF.

The chain is built from TRBV7-2 and TRBJ2-2; 7 nucleotides agree with TRBD2. The V and J ends lost 6 bases and 7 bases, in that order; junction bases with no gene match: 2. CDR3 length equals 12 residues. Germline values: CDR1 SGHTA, CDR2 FQGNSA. The DNA of the CDR3 is TGTGCCAGCAGAGCGGGAAGCGGGGAGCTGTTTTTT. The encoded protein is CASRAGSGELFF.

The gene calls are TRBV2 and TRBJ1-1; a weak D match, TRBD1 (5 bases). The length of the CDR3 is 9 residues. Germline CDR1 reads SNHLY; CDR2 reads FYNNEI. Trimming shortened V by 11 bases and J by 6 bases, and 7 bases separated the two germline ends. The CDR3 DNA sequence: TGTGCCCAAGGGGCTGAAGCTTTCTTT. It translates to CAQGAEAFF.

The chain joins TRBV7-2 to TRBJ1-1, with 8 bases identical to TRBD1. V lost 4 bases and J lost 0; bases outside the gene matches: 10. CDR3 size: 17 residues. Per germline, CDR1 SGHTA and CDR2 FQGNSA. The CDR3 DNA follows: TGTGCCAGCAGCTCTATCGGACAGGGTTACATGAACACTGAAGCTTTCTTT. This encodes CASSSIGQGYMNTEAFF.

V gene TRBV5-1 combines with J gene TRBJ2-1, with D possibly matching TRBD1 (6 bases). Germline values: CDR1 SGHRS, CDR2 YFSETQ. The CDR3 is 14 amino acids. The V and J ends lost 3 bases and 3 bases respectively, with 10 bases between them. CDR3 region: CASSSKGGYNEQFF. The CDR3 DNA follows: TGCGCCAGCAGCTCGAAAGGGGGCTACAATGAGCAGTTCTTC.

The chain is built from TRBV27 and TRBJ1-5; 7 bases agree with TRBD1. From germline, CDR1 is MNHEY and CDR2 SMNVEV (reference sequence). The CDR3 covers 16 residues. The ends lost 4 bases at V and 6 bases at J; junction bases unmatched: 12. The CDR3 sequence is CASSSSTGVGSQPQHF. The CDR3 DNA reads TGTGCCAGCAGTTCATCCACAGGGGTTGGAAGTCAGCCCCAGCATTTT.

The chain is built from TRBV4-1 and TRBJ2-1; D perhaps matches TRBD1 (6 bases). The CDR3 length is 15 residues. Germline V gives CDR1 MGHRA, CDR2 YSYEKL. V lost 6 bases and J lost 8, with 20 bases in between. CDR3 sequence (DNA): TGCGCCAGCAGGGAAACCTTACAGGGATTCGATGAGCAGTTCTTC. It specifies CASRETLQGFDEQFF.

This chain joins TRBV9 and TRBJ2-5, with 7 bases lining up with TRBD2. Germline V lookup: CDR1 SGDLS, CDR2 YYNGEE. J was trimmed by 2 bases and V by 2 bases; bases with no gene match: 6. This CDR3 has 15 amino acids. Here the CDR3 DNA reads TGTGCCAGCAGCGTGTCTAGCGGAGAGCAAGAGACCCAGTACTTC. This translates into CASSVSSGEQETQYF. The whole variable domain, remainder taken from reference TRBV9 and TRBJ2-5, is DSGVTQTPKHLITATGQRVTLRCSPRSGDLSVYWYQQSLDQGLQFLIQYYNGEERAKGNILERFSAQQFPDLHSELNLSSLELGDSALYFCASSVSSGEQETQYFGPGTRLLVL.

This chain links TRBV5-6 with TRBJ1-4; D not certain. CDR3 length: 16 residues. V was trimmed by 0 bases and J by 0 bases, leaving 9 bases between them. CDR1 SGHDT and CDR2 YYEEEE come from the germline V gene. CDR3 protein: CASSLGSVATNEKLFF. The DNA of the CDR3 is TGTGCCAGCAGCTTGGGATCAGTTGCAACTAATGAAAAACTGTTTTTT. Variable domain in full (rest from reference TRBV5-6 and TRBJ1-4): DAGVTQSPTHLIKTRGQQVTLRCSPKSGHDTVSWYQQALGQGPQFIFQYYEEEERQRGNFPDRFSGHQFPNYSSELNVNALLLGDSALYLCASSLGSVATNEKLFFGSGTQLSVL.

The chain recombines TRBV28 with TRBJ2-7; 11 bases align to TRBD2. Losses at the gene ends were 2 bases for V and 3 bases for J; bases not matched to a gene: 9. The CDR3 is 17 amino acids. Germline V gene sequence: CDR1 MDHEN, CDR2 SYDVKM. The CDR3 protein is CASSLEGFLAGGYEQYF. The CDR3 nucleotides are TGTGCCAGCAGTTTAGAAGGGTTTCTAGCGGGAGGCTACGAGCAGTACTTC.

CDR3 DNA: TGTGCCAGCAGCCACCTAGCGGGAGTCCTTAATGAGCAGTTCTTC. As protein: CASSHLAGVLNEQFF. The chain recombines TRBV27 with TRBJ2-1; 10 positions agree with TRBD2. In germline, CDR1 is MNHEY, CDR2 SMNVEV (reference sequence). Trimming cost V 6 bases and J 7 bases; bases outside gene matches: 9. The CDR3 covers 15 residues.

The rearrangement joins TRBV30 to TRBJ2-5; possibly TRBD2 for D (5 bases). The CDR3 is 13 amino acids. Germline V CDR1 and CDR2: GTSNPN, SVGIG (reference sequence). The ends were cut back, 6 bases at V and 4 bases at J, with 15 bases in the middle. This CDR3 is CACSGPQRETQYF. The CDR3, as DNA: TGTGCCTGCAGCGGTCCCCAACGAGAGACCCAGTACTTC.

This chain joins TRBV7-3 and TRBJ1-2; the match to TRBD1 covers 7 bases. The CDR3 spans 13 residues. The trim removed 5 bases at V and 3 bases at J, leaving 3 bases unmatched. Germline CDR1 reads SGHTA; CDR2 reads FQGTGA. CDR3 DNA sequence: TGTGCCAGCAGCCCCGGGACAGACTATGGCTACACCTTC. Protein: CASSPGTDYGYTF.

V usage is TRBV29-1 and J usage is TRBJ2-3, with 7 bases that match TRBD1. CDR3 length equals 18 residues. The ends lost 4 bases at V and 1 base at J; junction bases unmatched: 17. Germline V gives CDR1 SQVTM, CDR2 ANQGSEA. This CDR3 is CSVGMIGMTGLGTDTQYF. DNA of the CDR3: TGCAGCGTTGGGATGATTGGAATGACAGGGCTCGGCACAGATACGCAGTATTTT.

This clone appeared a few times. V is TRBV29-1 and J is TRBJ2-7, with 13 bases matching TRBD2. This CDR3 is built from 11 residues. Germline V CDR1 and CDR2: SQVTM, ANQGSEA. CDR3 loop: CSAGLAGEQYF. CDR3 sequence (DNA): TGCAGTGCGGGACTAGCGGGAGAGCAGTACTTC.

V usage is TRBV5-1 and J usage is TRBJ2-3; possibly TRBD2 for D (5 bases). CDR1 SGHRS and CDR2 YFSETQ come from the germline V gene. The CDR3 extends over 13 amino acids. V lost 4 bases, J lost 4 bases, and 10 bases lay in between. Here the CDR3 reads CASSLLVADTQYF. CDR3 in DNA: TGCGCCAGCAGCCTACTAGTTGCAGATACGCAGTATTTT.